This T cell receptor (beta chain) was identified in a study of shared clonotypes between healthy human individuals. To note about this clone: The target antigen is unknown.

Investigators spread the genomic DNA of each subset evenly over several immunoSEQ plates. This table comes from immunoSEQ multiplex PCR, and its TCRdb copy is limited to in-frame clones, with some not included. The repertoire holds about 1.5 million clones, with around 97% as singletons. Per the germline V gene, CDR1 is GTSNPN and CDR2 is SVGIG (reference sequence). V was cut by 0 bases and J by 4 bases, with 16 bases left in between. The CDR3 is 15 amino acids. Study results and limitations: It was the non-shared clonotypes that had lower generation probabilities than clonotypes shared by all four donors.

The chain is built from TRBV30 and TRBJ2-7, with unresolved D. The sequencing sample was made of naive CD4+ T cells sorted from blood. Subset meaning: CD45RA+ positively selected. This sequence originates from a man between 25 and 39 years old in good health. The CDR3 protein is CAWSVDRNFKYEQYF. The CDR3 nucleotides are TGTGCCTGGAGTGTTGATAGGAATTTTAAGTACGAGCAGTACTTC.